Listed below are T cell receptor beta chains from one sample, sequenced in a study of T-cell memory formation after mild COVID-19. In TCRdb, the 5' RACE reads were re-called with MiXCR into one record per CDR3 protein. The data contain 550,000 to 700,000 distinct CDR3 sequences, 17% of them singletons. Sample: PBMCs or a T cell subset sorted from them (not recorded which). Source of these receptors: an adult woman who had mild COVID-19 (a few samples of this study predate the infection). Cell type and time point are not known. Both conserved end residues are part of each CDR3. Each record gives: J gene, V gene, clone size, D gene, CDR3 DNA, CDR3 protein. D genes are given only for firm matches. Not all rows give a size; the values are once, few, many and, for expanded clones, a class.

j_gene: TRBJ2-7; v_gene: TRBV6-5; abundance: -; d_gene: TRBD1; CDR3nt: TGTGCCAGCCAAGGGACAGGATCCTACGAGCAGTACTTC; CDR3aa: CASQGTGSYEQYF
j_gene: TRBJ2-2; v_gene: TRBV6-5; abundance: few; d_gene: TRBD2; CDR3nt: TGTGCCAGCAGTTGGGGACTAGCTTATACCGGGGAGCTGTTTTTT; CDR3aa: CASSWGLAYTGELFF
j_gene: TRBJ2-5; v_gene: TRBV24-1; abundance: few; d_gene: -; CDR3nt: TGTGCCACCAGTGATTCGCGGGCGACGTACCAAGAGACCCAGTACTTC; CDR3aa: CATSDSRATYQETQYF
j_gene: TRBJ2-7; v_gene: TRBV25-1; abundance: -; d_gene: TRBD2; CDR3nt: TGTGCCAGCAGTCCCGGATGGATAGCGGGAGTGTACGAGCAGTACTTC; CDR3aa: CASSPGWIAGVYEQYF
j_gene: TRBJ1-5; v_gene: TRBV3-1; abundance: -; d_gene: -; CDR3nt: TGTGCCAGCAGCCCAGGAATTCATAGCAATCAGCCCCAGCATTTT; CDR3aa: CASSPGIHSNQPQHF
j_gene: TRBJ1-1; v_gene: TRBV3-1; abundance: few; d_gene: -; CDR3nt: TGTGCCAGCAGTCACCTCTCGTTTGGGGGTGACACTGAAGCTTTCTTT; CDR3aa: CASSHLSFGGDTEAFF
j_gene: TRBJ2-1; v_gene: TRBV24-1; abundance: few; d_gene: TRBD2; CDR3nt: TGTGCCACCGCCGGGACTAGTATCCTCAATGAGCAGTTCTTC; CDR3aa: CATAGTSILNEQFF
j_gene: TRBJ2-3; v_gene: TRBV29-1; abundance: many; d_gene: TRBD1; CDR3nt: TGCAGCGTTGAAGGGGGACAGCCAACGACAGATACGCAGTATTTT; CDR3aa: CSVEGGQPTTDTQYF
j_gene: TRBJ2-1; v_gene: TRBV7-7; abundance: -; d_gene: -; CDR3nt: TGTGCTAGCAGCTTAGAGGGGGGGTATGAGCAGTTCTTC; CDR3aa: CASSLEGGYEQFF
j_gene: TRBJ2-5; v_gene: TRBV27; abundance: -; d_gene: -; CDR3nt: TGTGCCAGCAGTTTAAGGGTAGGAGAGACCCAGTACTTC; CDR3aa: CASSLRVGETQYF
j_gene: TRBJ2-6; v_gene: TRBV7-3; abundance: -; d_gene: -; CDR3nt: TGTGCCAGCAGCAGCAACCTTGTGGGGGGCCCTAGGGGGGCCAACGTCCTGACTTTC; CDR3aa: CASSSNLVGGPRGANVLTF
j_gene: TRBJ2-5; v_gene: TRBV6-5; abundance: many; d_gene: -; CDR3nt: TGTGCCAGCAGTCCCCCGGGACGCCCCCAAGAGACCCAGTACTTC; CDR3aa: CASSPPGRPQETQYF
j_gene: TRBJ1-2; v_gene: TRBV20-1; abundance: -; d_gene: -; CDR3nt: TGCAGTGCTAGAGAAGTGGGGATGGTGTATGGCTACACCTTC; CDR3aa: CSAREVGMVYGYTF
j_gene: TRBJ2-2; v_gene: TRBV5-1; abundance: -; d_gene: TRBD2; CDR3nt: TGCGCCAGCAGCTTGGTCGTGGGAGGGGACACCGGGGAGCTGTTTTTT; CDR3aa: CASSLVVGGDTGELFF
j_gene: TRBJ1-1; v_gene: TRBV3-1; abundance: -; d_gene: -; CDR3nt: TGTGCCAGCAGCCCCTGGGCTCGGAGGGCAAACACTGAAGCTTTCTTT; CDR3aa: CASSPWARRANTEAFF
j_gene: TRBJ2-1; v_gene: TRBV7-2; abundance: -; d_gene: TRBD2; CDR3nt: TGTGCCAGCAGCTTAGCGGGTAGCGGGATATACAATGAGCAGTTCTTC; CDR3aa: CASSLAGSGIYNEQFF
j_gene: TRBJ2-2; v_gene: TRBV4-1; abundance: few; d_gene: TRBD2; CDR3nt: TGCGCCAGCAGCCGCCTAGCGGGGGGGCTGGCCGGGGAGCTGTTTTTT; CDR3aa: CASSRLAGGLAGELFF
j_gene: TRBJ1-2; v_gene: TRBV5-4; abundance: many; d_gene: -; CDR3nt: TGTGCCAGCAGCGCCGGACAGACTAACTATGGCTACACCTTC; CDR3aa: CASSAGQTNYGYTF
j_gene: TRBJ2-7; v_gene: TRBV7-8; abundance: -; d_gene: -; CDR3nt: TGTGCCAGCAGCCCCGGAATGGGTCCTGAGCAGTACTTC; CDR3aa: CASSPGMGPEQYF
j_gene: TRBJ2-2; v_gene: TRBV6-2/TRBV6-3; abundance: -; d_gene: -; CDR3nt: TGTGCCAGCAGTTACGAGGGTCCCGGGGAGCTGTTTTTT; CDR3aa: CASSYEGPGELFF
j_gene: TRBJ2-5; v_gene: TRBV7-7; abundance: few; d_gene: -; CDR3nt: TGTGCTAGCAGCCGGGAGACGCGGGCGCAAGAGACCCAGTACTTC; CDR3aa: CASSRETRAQETQYF
j_gene: TRBJ1-1; v_gene: TRBV6-6; abundance: -; d_gene: -; CDR3nt: TGTGCCAGCAGTTACTCTGTCGGGGGGCCGACTGAAGCTTTCTTT; CDR3aa: CASSYSVGGPTEAFF
j_gene: TRBJ1-1; v_gene: TRBV4-2; abundance: few; d_gene: -; CDR3nt: TGTGCCAGCAGCCAAGATTTGTCCTGGAACACTGAAGCTTTCTTT; CDR3aa: CASSQDLSWNTEAFF
j_gene: TRBJ2-1; v_gene: TRBV6-5; abundance: few; d_gene: TRBD1; CDR3nt: TGTGCCAGCAGGCTCGACAGGGGGCAAGGAAATGAGCAGTTCTTC; CDR3aa: CASRLDRGQGNEQFF
j_gene: TRBJ2-3; v_gene: TRBV12-3/TRBV12-4; abundance: -; d_gene: TRBD2; CDR3nt: TGTGCCAGCAATTCTCTAGCGGCTAGCACAGATACGCAGTATTTT; CDR3aa: CASNSLAASTDTQYF
j_gene: TRBJ2-1; v_gene: TRBV27; abundance: few; d_gene: -; CDR3nt: TGTGCCAGCAGTTTATACAGGGCTGATGAGCAGTTCTTC; CDR3aa: CASSLYRADEQFF
j_gene: TRBJ2-1; v_gene: TRBV27; abundance: -; d_gene: TRBD2; CDR3nt: TGTGCCAGCAGTCCCCTAGGGACTAGCGGCAATGAGCAGTTCTTC; CDR3aa: CASSPLGTSGNEQFF
j_gene: TRBJ2-1; v_gene: TRBV7-6; abundance: -; d_gene: TRBD2; CDR3nt: TGTGCCAGCAGCCCGCGGACTAGCGGGGGGACCTACAATGAGCAGTTCTTC; CDR3aa: CASSPRTSGGTYNEQFF
j_gene: TRBJ2-7; v_gene: TRBV9; abundance: few; d_gene: -; CDR3nt: TGTGCCAGCAGCGTAGGGAACAGGGACGGCGAGCAGTACTTC; CDR3aa: CASSVGNRDGEQYF
j_gene: TRBJ2-7; v_gene: TRBV10-3; abundance: -; d_gene: -; CDR3nt: TGTGCCATCAGTGACTATCCCCGCCCGGGAAGCTCCTACGAGCAGTACTTC; CDR3aa: CAISDYPRPGSSYEQYF
j_gene: TRBJ2-5; v_gene: TRBV20-1; abundance: -; d_gene: TRBD2; CDR3nt: TGCAGTGCTAGGTGGCTAGCGGGAGGGCCTAGAGAGACCCAGTACTTC; CDR3aa: CSARWLAGGPRETQYF
j_gene: TRBJ2-2; v_gene: TRBV7-6; abundance: few; d_gene: -; CDR3nt: TGTGCCACACGTGCGACGGGGGCTGTCGAAGCCGGGGAGCTGTTTTTT; CDR3aa: CATRATGAVEAGELFF
j_gene: TRBJ2-3; v_gene: TRBV4-2; abundance: few; d_gene: TRBD2; CDR3nt: TGTGCCAGCAGCCATCTCCGGACTAGCGGGGGGATGGATACGCAGTATTTT; CDR3aa: CASSHLRTSGGMDTQYF
j_gene: TRBJ2-3; v_gene: TRBV4-1; abundance: -; d_gene: TRBD2; CDR3nt: TGCGCCAGCAGCCAAGTGACGTCTAGCGGGGGATTCACAGATACGCAGTATTTT; CDR3aa: CASSQVTSSGGFTDTQYF
j_gene: TRBJ1-1; v_gene: TRBV12-3/TRBV12-4; abundance: many; d_gene: -; CDR3nt: TGTGCCAGCAGTTTATTCGGGGGGAACACTGAAGCTTTCTTT; CDR3aa: CASSLFGGNTEAFF
j_gene: TRBJ2-7; v_gene: TRBV5-1; abundance: few; d_gene: TRBD1; CDR3nt: TGCGCCAGCAGCTTGGAACCGGGACAGGGATCCTACGAGCAGTACTTC; CDR3aa: CASSLEPGQGSYEQYF
j_gene: TRBJ2-5; v_gene: TRBV12-3/TRBV12-4; abundance: few; d_gene: -; CDR3nt: TGTGCCAGCAGTTTTGTGTTGGGGAAGACCCAGTACTTC; CDR3aa: CASSFVLGKTQYF
j_gene: TRBJ2-7; v_gene: TRBV5-1; abundance: few; d_gene: -; CDR3nt: TGCGCCAGCAGCTTGTCGCGAACAGCCTACGAGCAGTACTTC; CDR3aa: CASSLSRTAYEQYF
j_gene: TRBJ2-4; v_gene: TRBV12-3/TRBV12-4; abundance: -; d_gene: TRBD1; CDR3nt: TGTGCCAGCATTCCAGGGGGAGCCAAAAACATTCAGTACTTC; CDR3aa: CASIPGGAKNIQYF
j_gene: TRBJ2-5; v_gene: TRBV7-2; abundance: few; d_gene: -; CDR3nt: TGTGCCAGCAGCCCGCACTCGATACAAGAGACCCAGTACTTC; CDR3aa: CASSPHSIQETQYF
j_gene: TRBJ2-3; v_gene: TRBV7-6; abundance: few; d_gene: -; CDR3nt: TGTGCCAGCAGCTCGCGGGACTTCGCTAGCACAGATACGCAGTATTTT; CDR3aa: CASSSRDFASTDTQYF
j_gene: TRBJ1-5; v_gene: TRBV5-1; abundance: many; d_gene: -; CDR3nt: TGCGCCAGCAGCTTCCCAGGGAGCTATAGCAATCAGCCCCAGCATTTT; CDR3aa: CASSFPGSYSNQPQHF
j_gene: TRBJ1-1; v_gene: TRBV6-6; abundance: -; d_gene: TRBD1; CDR3nt: TGTGCCAGCAGTTACACGGGGCAGGGGGCGGTTGGCACTGAAGCTTTCTTT; CDR3aa: CASSYTGQGAVGTEAFF
j_gene: TRBJ2-7; v_gene: TRBV12-3/TRBV12-4; abundance: few; d_gene: -; CDR3nt: TGTGCCAGCAGTTTATCAGGGGCCCTGAGCTACGAGCAGTACTTC; CDR3aa: CASSLSGALSYEQYF